This T cell receptor beta chain was sequenced for a study of preoperative IRX-2 immunotherapy in early breast cancer. Data came from immunoSEQ multiplex PCR; TCRdb stores just in-frame clones and leaves some out. The sample lists approximately 30,000 clones, 85% to 90% occurring once. Treatment given: preoperative locoregional IRX-2 cytokine immunotherapy. Samples came from a phase Ib trial of preoperative locoregional IRX-2 cytokine immunotherapy. This clone was seen once. V lost 4 bases to trimming and J lost 4 bases; unmatched junction nucleotides: 10. CDR3 length: 16 residues. The source is a human donor with breast cancer. The sequencing here drew on tumor tissue, taken after IRX-2 immunotherapy. This chain connects TRBV7-1 to TRBJ2-7; 10 nucleotides align to TRBD2. TRBV7-1 is an ORF; its function is uncertain. The DNA for the CDR3 is TGTGCCAGCAGCTTAGGTCCTAGCGGGAGAACTTACGAGCAGTACTTC. This gives the protein CASSLGPSGRTYEQYF.